The clone carrying this TCR beta chain was detected many times. The antigen is unknown. The data stem from a study of CD8+CD57+ T cells in acquired aplastic anemia. Study observations and caveats: Between patients and controls, CD8+ Simpson's diversity did not vary significantly.

For CDR3 and TCR beta VDJ profiling, genomic DNA was the template used. TCRdb recomputed calls from the reads with MiXCR, one row per CDR3 protein. The repertoire holds under 500,000 distinct CDR3 sequences, with over 25% as singletons. V lost 4 bases, J lost 2 bases, and 3 bases stayed unmatched. The CDR3 contains 14 residues. CDR1 LNHDA and CDR2 SQIVND come from the germline V gene (reference sequence). Those patients picked for sequencing had displayed CD8+CD57+ cell expansion on flow cytometry. The blood sampling took place in patients who had so far received no therapy. This chain links TRBV19 with TRBJ2-7, with 9 bases aligning to TRBD1. The receptor was isolated from a human donor with aplastic anemia. The sample was sorted CD4+, CD8+, or CD8+CD57+ T cells (not recorded which) from PBMCs. The CDR3 DNA is TGTGCCAGTAGTAGGGGGGACAGGGCCTACGAGCAGTACTTC. This sequence encodes CASSRGDRAYEQYF.